Shown below are 5 T cell receptor beta chains from a single sample sequenced in a study of CD4+ T cells in melanoma. This table comes from immunoSEQ multiplex PCR, and its TCRdb copy is limited to in-frame clones, with some not included. The table includes approximately 110,000 clones, around 92% detected once. Sequencing input: peripheral blood. Receptors originate from a human donor with melanoma.

The chain joins TRBV13 to TRBJ2-5; D ambiguous. Germline loops: CDR1 PRHDT, CDR2 FYEKMQ (reference sequence). The germline V and J ends were trimmed by 1 base and 5 bases, with 5 bases remaining between them. This CDR3 is 12 amino acids long. The CDR3 loop is CASSLAPETQYF. CDR3 DNA: TGTGCCAGCAGCTTAGCCCCCGAGACCCAGTACTTC.

The chain recombines TRBV6-5 with TRBJ2-7; D not resolved. Germline loops: CDR1 MNHEY, CDR2 SVGAGI. This CDR3 is built from 14 residues. Trimming left V 0 bases short and J 0 bases short, with 6 bases between. CDR3 DNA sequence: TGTGCCAGCAGTTACTCCCAGAGCTCCTACGAGCAGTACTTC. Translating it yields CASSYSQSSYEQYF.

The rearrangement links TRBV19 to TRBJ2-5; perhaps D is TRBD1 or TRBD2 (5 bases each). V dropped 5 bases and J dropped 3 bases, with 10 bases sitting between them. The CDR3 runs 13 residues. The germline gives CDR1 LNHDA, CDR2 SQIVND (reference sequence). The CDR3 reads CASSGTLEETQYF. In nucleotides, the CDR3 is TGTGCCAGTAGTGGGACCTTGGAAGAGACCCAGTACTTC.

V usage is TRBV5-1 and J usage is TRBJ2-7; D gene unclear. Germline values: CDR1 SGHRS, CDR2 YFSETQ. The CDR3 has 14 amino acids. V was trimmed by 3 bases and J by 5 bases, leaving 15 bases between them. In nucleotides, the CDR3 is TGCGCCAGCAGCTCCCGCGCCGGATTGAACGAGCAGTACTTC. Its translation is CASSSRAGLNEQYF.

V gene TRBV18 combines with J gene TRBJ2-7; D may match TRBD1 or TRBD2 (5 bases each). CDR1 is KGHSH and CDR2 is LQKENI in the germline V gene. V was cut by 2 bases and J by 6 bases, with 14 bases left in between. The CDR3 has 14 residues. The CDR3 coding sequence is TGTGCCAGCTCACCATCCGGGACCCCCATCGAGCAGTACTTC. It codes for CASSPSGTPIEQYF.